The T cell receptor beta chain under discussion was sequenced for a study of blood T cell repertoires in COVID-19. Germline V gene data show CDR1 as SGHDN and CDR2 as FVKESK. This CDR3 has 18 residues. The ends were cut back, 2 bases at V and 0 bases at J, with 17 bases in the middle. Study processing details: Reference gene primer amplification yielded estimated nucleated cell counts. Produced via immunoSEQ multiplex PCR; TCRdb's table is partial and in-frame only. V, J and clone size were drawn from that table, and D and trimming were deduced from the DNA. The sample has 280,000 or so clones; under 90% are singletons.

The chain links TRBV14 to TRBJ1-3; D is possibly TRBD1 (6 bases). This sequence originates from a woman between 45 and 65 years old who had been exposed to COVID-19. The sample comprised PBMCs or T cells enriched from blood (not recorded which). The CDR3 DNA sequence: TGTGCCAGCAGCCAACATATTTCGGGACACAGCTCTGGAAACACCATATATTTT. Encoded protein: CASSQHISGHSSGNTIYF.